These 28 T cell receptor beta chains were sequenced from one sample in a study of blood T cells in healthy people across ages. Combining a sample-barcoded 5' primer with a J-beta primer mix, a second PCR ran for roughly 6 to 12 cycles. MiXCR, applied by TCRdb to the 5' RACE reads, yields one record per CDR3 protein. Of over 1,300,000 distinct CDR3 sequences in the sample, around 55% were seen once. What was sequenced was blood. Source of these receptors: a man younger than 30 in good health.

The table lists this clonotype with a few counts. One end of the junction is discordant with germline, which a read error may explain. The chain is built from TRBV27 and TRBJ2-7, with 9 bases matching TRBD2. CDR3 length equals 13 residues. CDR1 is MNHEY and CDR2 is SMNVEV in the germline V gene (reference sequence). The chain's CDR3 is CASSVSGSYEQYF. DNA of the CDR3: TGCGCCAGCAGCGTTAGCGGGAGCTACGAGCAGTACTTC.

The V call is TRBV29-1, the J call TRBJ2-5; D possibly corresponds to TRBD2 (7 bases). Trimming took off 8 bases at V and 2 bases at J, with 18 bases between the two ends. Germline V lookup: CDR1 SQVTM, CDR2 ANQGSEA. This CDR3 is 14 amino acids long. The CDR3: CSLYGGARQETQYF. DNA for the CDR3: TGCAGCCTATATGGGGGGGCCAGGCAAGAGACCCAGTACTTC.

The CDR3 protein is CASSPRGTHNEQYF. In DNA form, the CDR3 reads TGTGCCAGCAGCCCCCGTGGGACCCACAATGAGCAGTACTTC. The chain has TRBV5-5 and TRBJ2-1; D may be TRBD1 or TRBD2 (5 bases each). The end of the DNA aligns better with TRBJ2-7, so the J call may be wrong. CDR3 size: 14 residues. The V gene's germline CDR1 is SGHKS and CDR2 YYEKEE (reference sequence).

This chain links TRBV4-3 with TRBJ2-3; either TRBD1 or TRBD2 may fit D (5 bases each). The germline V gene has CDR1 LGHNA and CDR2 YSLEER. With 4 bases removed from V and 2 bases from J, the gap between germline ends came to 13 bases. CDR3 length: 15 residues. The CDR3, as DNA: TGCGCCAGCAGCCGGTGGGACGGTGACACAGATACGCAGTATTTT. Amino acids: CASSRWDGDTDTQYF.

This chain uses TRBV5-1 with TRBJ2-1; no clear D gene. The CDR3 runs 13 residues. The V gene's germline CDR1 is SGHRS and CDR2 YFSETQ. Trimming pared 0 bases from V and 7 bases from J, leaving 8 bases between. DNA of the CDR3: TGCGCCAGCAGCTTGGCGTCGTGGAATGAGCAGTTCTTC. It encodes CASSLASWNEQFF.

In regard to this clonotype: A read error may produce the germline difference seen at one junction end. The chain uses TRBV6-2 or TRBV6-3 and TRBJ2-2, with 7 bases lining up with TRBD2. The germline V gene encodes CDR1 MNHEY and CDR2 SVGEGT. The CDR3 consists of 14 residues. The CDR3 nucleotides read TGTGCCAGCATTGAACTAGCGAACACCGGGGAGCCGTTTTTT. Protein sequence: CASIELANTGEPFF.

The chain employs TRBV21-1 and TRBJ1-1; the D call in the table, TRBD1, was not verified against the DNA. TRBV21-1 is marked as a pseudogene. The CDR3 is made up of 13 amino acids. The CDR3 loop is CGGWTGLNTEAFF. The CDR3 DNA is TGTGGGGGTTGGACAGGGTTGAACACTGAAGCTTTCTTT.

This clonotype came up a few times. An end of the junction does not agree with germline; a read error may underlie this. The chain is built from TRBV4-2 and TRBJ1-6; 7 positions agree with TRBD1. Germline CDR1 LGHNA, CDR2 YNFKEQ. There are 15 residues in the CDR3. The CDR3 reads CASSRRQGSDSPLHF. The CDR3 coding sequence is TGTGCCAGTAGCCGACGACAGGGTTCAGATTCACCCCTCCACTTT.

The chain's CDR3 is CSARTTGAMNTEAFF. CDR3 DNA: TGCAGTGCTAGAACCACAGGGGCAATGAACACTGAAGCTTTCTTT. This chain uses TRBV20-1 with TRBJ1-1; 7 positions agree with TRBD1. The CDR3 has 15 amino acids. V shed 2 bases and J 0 bases; nucleotides not matched to a gene: 6. Per the germline V gene, CDR1 is DFQATT and CDR2 is SNEGSKA (reference sequence).

V gene TRBV20-1 combines with J gene TRBJ1-2, with 9 bases lining up with TRBD1. The CDR3 is 12 amino acids. The germline V gene has CDR1 DFQATT and CDR2 SNEGSKA (reference sequence). Unmatched junction bases numbered 4, after V lost 2 bases and J lost 9 bases. CDR3 protein: CSARRTGERYTF. The CDR3 region has the DNA TGCAGTGCTAGAAGGACAGGGGAACGCTACACCTTC.

V and J are TRBV4-1 and TRBJ1-2; no firm D call. The CDR3 is 16 amino acids. V lost 1 base and J lost 0, with 12 bases in between. Germline assignment: CDR1 MGHRA and CDR2 YSYEKL. The CDR3 bases are TGCGCCAGCAGCCAAGGGCGAGGTGGGCCTAACTATGGCTACACCTTC. This encodes CASSQGRGGPNYGYTF.

This clonotype was observed a few times. The chain recombines TRBV7-6 with TRBJ2-6, with D possibly matching TRBD2 (6 bases). The CDR3 has 17 residues. Between the trimmed V and J ends, which lost 8 bases and 0 bases, there was a span of 17 bases. Germline CDR1 and CDR2: SGHVS and FNYEAQ. CDR3 protein: CASDNRTGSSGANVLTF. The CDR3 region has the DNA TGTGCCAGCGATAATAGGACCGGGAGCTCTGGGGCCAACGTCCTGACTTTC.

The J gene is TRBJ2-7, the V gene TRBV4-1; 7 nucleotides line up with TRBD1. Germline CDR1 reads MGHRA; CDR2 reads YSYEKL. V lost 0 bases, J lost 2 bases, and 4 bases stayed unmatched. The CDR3 runs 15 residues. The CDR3 region is CASSQDRDRPYEQYF. DNA of the CDR3: TGCGCCAGCAGCCAAGACCGGGACAGACCCTACGAGCAGTACTTC.

The chain combines TRBV4-2 with TRBJ2-3; D remains ambiguous. CDR1 is LGHNA and CDR2 is YNFKEQ in the germline V gene. Trimming removed 1 base at V and 6 bases at J, with 14 bases between. This CDR3 is 15 amino acids long. The CDR3 region has the DNA TGTGCCAGCAGCCAAGGCCGTAACGTGACTGATACGCAGTATTTT. This codes for CASSQGRNVTDTQYF.

The chain has TRBV20-1 and TRBJ2-1; D is tentatively TRBD1 or TRBD2 (7 bases each). From germline, CDR1 is DFQATT and CDR2 SNEGSKA (reference sequence). There are 16 residues in the CDR3. The V gene lost 0 bases and the J gene lost 5 bases, with 17 bases spanning the gap. The CDR3 loop reads CSARDPGGEENNEQFF. The CDR3 coding sequence is TGCAGTGCTAGAGATCCAGGGGGGGAGGAAAACAATGAGCAGTTCTTC.

The chain uses TRBV10-3 and TRBJ2-1, with D perhaps TRBD1 (6 bases). The germline CDR1 and CDR2 sequences are ENHRY and SYGVKD. The V end was cut by 5 bases, the J end by 3 bases, with 17 bases between. The CDR3 is 16 residues long. This chain's CDR3 is CAISKNDRLLYNEQFF. The CDR3 DNA is TGTGCCATCAGTAAAAACGACAGGTTACTCTACAATGAGCAGTTCTTC.

This clonotype has a single count. The rearrangement links TRBV7-9 to TRBJ1-5; perhaps TRBD1 as D (5 bases). From germline, CDR1 is SEHNR and CDR2 FQNEAQ (reference sequence). The CDR3 length is 14 residues. The V end lost 5 bases, the J end lost 3 bases, and 11 bases lay between the germline ends. The CDR3 here is CASSPIGANQPQHF. The CDR3 DNA sequence: TGTGCCAGCAGCCCGATAGGGGCCAATCAGCCCCAGCATTTT.

The CDR3 region has the DNA TGTGCCAGCAGTTACTCGATGCAACTAATAACTGACAGGGTGGTCTACGAGCAGTACTTC. Translation gives CASSYSMQLITDRVVYEQYF. The chain carries TRBV6-2 or TRBV6-3 and TRBJ2-7, with TRBD1 identical over 7 bases. The CDR3 runs to 20 residues. V was clipped by 0 bases and J by 3 bases; unmatched bases: 20. Germline lookup yields CDR1 MNHEY and CDR2 SVGEGT.

The chain is built from TRBV7-9 and TRBJ1-4; possibly TRBD1 for D (6 bases). The CDR3 runs to 15 residues. The ends were cut back, 6 bases at V and 6 bases at J, with 17 bases in the middle. Germline V CDR1 and CDR2: SEHNR, FQNEAQ (reference sequence). CDR3 in amino acids: CASSKVQGPDEKLFF. The CDR3 DNA follows: TGTGCCAGCAGTAAAGTCCAGGGGCCAGATGAAAAACTGTTTTTT.

In the case of this clonotype: One junction end disagrees with the germline gene, perhaps due to a read error. The chain combines TRBV7-2 with TRBJ2-3; D possibly corresponds to TRBD2 (5 bases). Germline loops: CDR1 SGHTA, CDR2 FQGNSA. The CDR3 runs to 13 residues. CDR3 loop: CAGSQTTTDTQYF. The CDR3 DNA sequence: TGTGCCGGCAGCCAGACTACCACAGATACGCAGTATTTT.

The chain couples TRBV6-6 to TRBJ2-1; 7 bases match TRBD1. V gave up 0 bases and J gave up 10 bases; unmatched junction bases: 15. From germline, CDR1 is MNHNY and CDR2 SVGAGI (reference sequence). This CDR3 comprises 17 residues. The CDR3 here is CASSYSLLRTGVYEQFF. The CDR3 DNA reads as TGTGCCAGCAGTTACTCCCTCCTTCGGACAGGCGTCTACGAGCAGTTCTTC.

V is TRBV4-3 and J is TRBJ2-1; D ambiguous. Germline V gives CDR1 LGHNA, CDR2 YSLEER. Trimming took 1 base from V and 8 from J, leaving 15 bases between them. The CDR3 length is 15 residues. CDR3 amino acids: CASSQGTLTPDEQFF. CDR3 nucleotide sequence: TGCGCCAGCAGCCAAGGTACGTTGACCCCGGATGAGCAGTTCTTC.

This clonotype was counted between two and nine times. The V call is TRBV20-1, the J call TRBJ1-6, with TRBD1 as a possible D gene (5 bases). Per the germline V gene, CDR1 is DFQATT and CDR2 is SNEGSKA (reference sequence). The germline V and J ends were trimmed by 2 bases and 10 bases, with 21 bases remaining between them. The CDR3 length is 16 residues. CDR3 in DNA: TGCAGTGCTAGACACGGGGCGAATACCGGGGAATCACCCCTCCACTTT. Translated, it gives CSARHGANTGESPLHF.

The chain has TRBV4-2 and TRBJ2-5; D is unclear. The V and J ends lost 4 bases and 1 base respectively, with 10 bases between them. There are 14 residues in the CDR3. In germline, CDR1 is LGHNA, CDR2 YNFKEQ. This CDR3 reads CASSLPYLQETQYF. The DNA of the CDR3 is TGTGCCAGCAGCCTACCCTACCTCCAAGAGACCCAGTACTTC.

Only a few counts were recorded for this clonotype. The chain recombines TRBV20-1 with TRBJ2-1, with D tentatively TRBD1 or TRBD2 (5 bases each). CDR3 size: 17 residues. V was clipped by 0 bases and J by 12 bases, with 27 bases between them. CDR1 and CDR2 from the germline V gene are DFQATT and SNEGSKA (reference sequence). The CDR3 DNA follows: TGCAGTGCTAGAGAAAGGAGTAGGGGTAGCGCGGATTGTGTGCAGTTCTTC. Amino acid sequence: CSARERSRGSADCVQFF.

J is TRBJ2-1 and V is TRBV18, with a tentative D call TRBD2 (5 bases). Trimming pared 5 bases from V and 5 bases from J, leaving 19 bases between. In germline, CDR1 is KGHSH, CDR2 LQKENI. The CDR3 extends over 16 amino acids. As DNA, the CDR3 is TGTGCCAGCTCAGGACCCCGGGCCGGGGTTGACAATGAGCAGTTCTTC. This encodes CASSGPRAGVDNEQFF. The full variable domain, in which reference TRBV18 and TRBJ2-1 provide the parts outside the CDR3, is NAGVMQNPRHLVRRRGQEARLRCSPMKGHSHVYWYRQLPEEGLKFMVYLQKENIIDESGMPKERFSAEFPKEGPSILRIQQVVRGDSAAYFCASSGPRAGVDNEQFFGPGTRLTVL.

The rearrangement uses TRBV3-1 and TRBJ1-1; D might be TRBD1 (5 bases). CDR3 length equals 14 residues. Trimming stripped 0 bases from V and 10 bases from J, with 15 bases between. Germline CDR1 reads LGHDT; CDR2 reads YNNKEL (reference sequence). The DNA for the CDR3 is TGTGCCAGCAGCCAAGATTGGCAGGGACGAGGAGCTTTCTTT. Amino acid sequence: CASSQDWQGRGAFF.

The chain couples TRBV29-1 to TRBJ2-1; 10 nucleotides agree with TRBD2. CDR3 length: 14 residues. CDR1 is SQVTM and CDR2 is ANQGSEA in the germline V gene. J gave up 4 bases and V 1 base, and 1 base lay outside the gene matches. CDR3 DNA: TGCAGCGTTGAAGCACTAGCGGGATACAATGAGCAGTTCTTC. Amino acids: CSVEALAGYNEQFF.